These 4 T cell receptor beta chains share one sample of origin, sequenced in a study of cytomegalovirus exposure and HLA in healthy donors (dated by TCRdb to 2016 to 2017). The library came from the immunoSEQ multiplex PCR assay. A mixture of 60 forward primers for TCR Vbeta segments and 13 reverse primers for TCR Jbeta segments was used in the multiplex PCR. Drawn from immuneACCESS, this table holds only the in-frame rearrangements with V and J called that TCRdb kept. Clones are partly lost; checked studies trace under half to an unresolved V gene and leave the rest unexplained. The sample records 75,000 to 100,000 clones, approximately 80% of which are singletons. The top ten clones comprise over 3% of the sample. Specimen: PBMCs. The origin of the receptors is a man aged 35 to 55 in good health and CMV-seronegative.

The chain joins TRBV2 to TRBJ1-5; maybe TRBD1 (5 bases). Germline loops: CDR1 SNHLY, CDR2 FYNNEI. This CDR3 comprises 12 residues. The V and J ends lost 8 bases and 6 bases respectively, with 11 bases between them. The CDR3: CASAGGVQPQHF. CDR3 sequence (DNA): TGTGCCAGCGCGGGGGGGGTTCAGCCCCAGCATTTT. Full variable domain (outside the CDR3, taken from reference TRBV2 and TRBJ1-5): EPEVTQTPSHQVTQMGQEVILRCVPISNHLYFYWYRQILGQKVEFLVSFYNNEISEKSEIFDDQFSVERPDGSNFTLKIRSTKLEDSAMYFCASAGGVQPQHFGDGTRLSIL.

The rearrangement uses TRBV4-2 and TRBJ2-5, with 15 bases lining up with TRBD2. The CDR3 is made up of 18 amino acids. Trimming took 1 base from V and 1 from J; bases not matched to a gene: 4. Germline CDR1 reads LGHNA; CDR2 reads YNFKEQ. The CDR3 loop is CASSQAGTSGGPQETQYF. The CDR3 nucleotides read TGTGCCAGCAGCCAAGCCGGGACTAGCGGGGGGCCCCAAGAGACCCAGTACTTC.

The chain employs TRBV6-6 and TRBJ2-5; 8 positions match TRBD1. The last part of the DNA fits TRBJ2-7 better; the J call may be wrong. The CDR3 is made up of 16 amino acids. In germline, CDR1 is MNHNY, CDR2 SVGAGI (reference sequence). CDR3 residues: CASSYSQGANSYEQYF. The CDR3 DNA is TGTGCCAGCAGTTACTCGCAGGGGGCGAACTCCTACGAGCAGTACTTC.

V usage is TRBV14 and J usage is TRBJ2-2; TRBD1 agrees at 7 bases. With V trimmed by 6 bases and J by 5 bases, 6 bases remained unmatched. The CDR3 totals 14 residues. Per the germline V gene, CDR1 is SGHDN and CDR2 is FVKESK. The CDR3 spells CASRRDSLTGELFF. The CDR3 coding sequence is TGTGCCAGCAGACGGGACAGTCTTACCGGGGAGCTGTTTTTT.